Presented here are 16 T cell receptor beta chains from one specimen sequenced in a study of cytomegalovirus exposure and HLA in healthy donors (dated by TCRdb to the late 2010s). The protocol used for the library was the immunoSEQ multiplex PCR assay. A mixture of 60 forward primers for TCR Vbeta segments and 13 reverse primers for TCR Jbeta segments was used in the multiplex PCR. TCRdb obtained this table from immuneACCESS and retained in-frame rearrangements with V and J assigned. These tables miss some clones; where compared with another copy, unresolved V genes account for less than half of the shortfall, and the remainder is unexplained. Counted in this sample were roughly 150,000 clones; around 77% of them appeared once. The ten largest clones add up to approximately 2% of the sample. The sample taken for sequencing was PBMCs. The receptors come from a man aged 25 to 40 in good health and CMV-seronegative.

The chain joins TRBV7-3 to TRBJ2-3; TRBD2 agrees at 9 bases. Losses at the gene ends were 1 base for V and 3 bases for J; bases not matched to a gene: 11. Germline V gives CDR1 SGHTA, CDR2 FQGTGA. The CDR3 contains 18 residues. The CDR3 DNA reads TGTGCCAGCAGCTTAATGACGGCGGGAGGGCCCGGGACAGATACGCAGTATTTT. Amino acids: CASSLMTAGGPGTDTQYF.

The chain recombines TRBV27 with TRBJ2-1; a weak D match, TRBD1 (5 bases). The ends were cut back, 5 bases at V and 0 bases at J, with 14 bases in the middle. Germline assignment: CDR1 MNHEY and CDR2 SMNVEV (reference sequence). The length of the CDR3 is 16 residues. This CDR3 reads CASSRQPQSSYNEQFF. CDR3 nucleotide sequence: TGTGCCAGCAGTAGACAGCCTCAGAGCTCCTACAATGAGCAGTTCTTC.

The J gene is TRBJ2-5, the V gene TRBV27; 9 bases are shared with TRBD2. The J call is in doubt because the DNA end fits TRBJ2-7 better. Germline CDR1 MNHEY, CDR2 SMNVEV (reference sequence). The CDR3 totals 16 residues. CDR3 in amino acids: CASSLILAGGPHEQYF. Written as DNA, the CDR3 is TGTGCCAGCAGTTTAATTCTCGCGGGAGGGCCCCACGAGCAGTACTTC.

The chain joins TRBV6-5 to TRBJ1-4; D gene ambiguous. The CDR3 extends over 14 amino acids. V lost 9 bases, J lost 8 bases, and 19 bases lay in between. Germline-derived CDR1 and CDR2 are MNHEY and SVGAGI. DNA for the CDR3: TGTGCCAGTAAGCAAACCCTCGCAGGCGAAAAACTGTTTTTT. Encoded protein: CASKQTLAGEKLFF.

This chain links TRBV2 with TRBJ2-7, with D maybe TRBD2 (5 bases). The CDR3 covers 15 residues. V was pared by 1 base and J by 3 bases, with 13 bases between. The germline V gene encodes CDR1 SNHLY and CDR2 FYNNEI. The CDR3 coding sequence is TGTGCCAGCAGTGAAGGGCTAGCCGTAGACTACGAGCAGTACTTC. As protein: CASSEGLAVDYEQYF. The complete variable domain, with remaining parts taken from reference TRBV2 and TRBJ2-7, reads EPEVTQTPSHQVTQMGQEVILRCVPISNHLYFYWYRQILGQKVEFLVSFYNNEISEKSEIFDDQFSVERPDGSNFTLKIRSTKLEDSAMYFCASSEGLAVDYEQYFGPGTRLTVT.

The chain is built from TRBV9 and TRBJ2-1; 10 positions match TRBD1. From germline, CDR1 is SGDLS and CDR2 YYNGEE. This CDR3 region has 15 residues. V gave up 0 bases and J gave up 5 bases; unmatched junction bases: 2. The CDR3: CASSVAGTGDNEQFF. The DNA of the CDR3 is TGTGCCAGCAGCGTAGCTGGGACAGGGGACAATGAGCAGTTCTTC. The entire variable domain, with the rest obtained from reference TRBV9 and TRBJ2-1, is as follows: DSGVTQTPKHLITATGQRVTLRCSPRSGDLSVYWYQQSLDQGLQFLIQYYNGEERAKGNILERFSAQQFPDLHSELNLSSLELGDSALYFCASSVAGTGDNEQFFGPGTRLTVL.

The chain couples TRBV6-5 to TRBJ2-5; 9 positions agree with TRBD1. The CDR3 length is 15 residues. The junction had 6 bases not matched to a gene; V was cut back by 2 bases and J by 5 bases. Germline CDR1 MNHEY, CDR2 SVGAGI. CDR3 DNA sequence: TGTGCCAGCAGTTACACGGGACAGGGCGGGGAGACCCAGTACTTC. Protein: CASSYTGQGGETQYF.

The genes are TRBV2 and TRBJ1-5; 7 bases are a match to TRBD1. CDR1 is SNHLY, CDR2 FYNNEI, per germline. J lost 5 bases, V lost 8 bases, and 6 bases had no gene match. This CDR3 spans 13 amino acids. The DNA of the CDR3 is TGTGCCAGCGGGACAGACCGAGATCAGCCCCAGCATTTT. Its translation is CASGTDRDQPQHF.

The rearrangement uses TRBV11-2 and TRBJ2-1; D may be TRBD2 (6 bases). The CDR3 runs to 14 residues. Trimming removed 2 bases at V and 7 bases at J, with 12 bases between. Germline assignment: CDR1 SGHAT and CDR2 FQNNGV. DNA for the CDR3: TGTGCCAGCAGCTTAACTAGCTCTGTGAATGAGCAGTTCTTC. Translation gives CASSLTSSVNEQFF.

The sample holds one count of this clone. The chain is built from TRBV7-3 and TRBJ2-1, with 12 bases identical to TRBD2. Germline V CDR1 and CDR2: SGHTA, FQGTGA. The V segment lost 4 bases and the J segment 4 bases; nucleotides outside the gene matches: 2. The CDR3 loop spans 15 amino acids. The CDR3 nucleotides are TGTGCCAGCAGCTCCGGGACTAGCGGGTACAATGAGCAGTTCTTC. It codes for CASSSGTSGYNEQFF.

The V gene is TRBV18, the J gene TRBJ2-5, with D unclear. Trimming took off 1 base at V and 3 bases at J, with 6 bases between the two ends. This CDR3 region has 13 residues. Germline CDR1 and CDR2: KGHSH and LQKENI. The DNA for the CDR3 is TGTGCCAGCTCACCACTAACAGAAGAGACCCAGTACTTC. This sequence encodes CASSPLTEETQYF.

V gene TRBV7-8 combines with J gene TRBJ2-3; possible D gene TRBD2, 5 bases. V was trimmed by 1 base and J by 0 bases, leaving 11 bases between them. This CDR3 comprises 16 residues. Germline V CDR1 and CDR2: SGHVS, FQNEAQ. Here the CDR3 reads CASSLGASLSTDTQYF. The CDR3 DNA is TGTGCCAGCAGCTTAGGTGCTAGCCTAAGCACAGATACGCAGTATTTT. Full variable domain (missing parts from reference TRBV7-8 and TRBJ2-3): GAGVSQSPRYKVAKRGQDVALRCDPISGHVSLFWYQQALGQGPEFLTYFQNEAQLDKSGLPSDRFFAERPEGSVSTLKIQRTQQEDSAVYLCASSLGASLSTDTQYFGPGTRLTVL.

The chain carries TRBV7-2 and TRBJ2-7; maybe TRBD2 (5 bases). Germline assignment: CDR1 SGHTA and CDR2 FQGNSA. CDR3 length equals 14 residues. Trimming took off 8 bases at V and 2 bases at J, with 16 bases between the two ends. The CDR3 DNA sequence: TGTGCCAGCGCCGACTACCTCGCTACCTACGAGCAGTACTTC. The encoded protein is CASADYLATYEQYF.

The CDR3 region has the DNA TGTGCCAGCTCACCAGCCGGGACTAGCGTTGCCGGGGAGCTGTTTTTT. As protein: CASSPAGTSVAGELFF. This rearrangement joins TRBV18 to TRBJ2-2; 10 nucleotides line up with TRBD2. V lost 2 bases, J lost 6 bases, and 6 bases stayed unmatched. Germline lookup yields CDR1 KGHSH and CDR2 LQKENI. CDR3 length: 16 amino acids.

The V call is TRBV6-1, the J call TRBJ2-7; TRBD1 matches at 9 bases. CDR1 and CDR2 from the germline V gene are MNHNS and SASEGT. Trimming removed 10 bases from V and 2 bases from J; junction bases left unmatched: 6. This CDR3 region has 13 residues. Here the CDR3 DNA reads TGTGCCACAACGGACAGGGGTCCCTACGAGCAGTACTTC. Protein sequence: CATTDRGPYEQYF.

The rearrangement joins TRBV19 to TRBJ2-3; 15 bases line up with TRBD2. CDR3 size: 16 residues. The germline V gene has CDR1 LNHDA and CDR2 SQIVND (reference sequence). V shed 3 bases and J 6 bases; nucleotides not matched to a gene: 4. CDR3 DNA sequence: TGTGCCAGTAGTATCGCCGGGACTAGCGGGGGGGATACGCAGTATTTT. This codes for CASSIAGTSGGDTQYF.